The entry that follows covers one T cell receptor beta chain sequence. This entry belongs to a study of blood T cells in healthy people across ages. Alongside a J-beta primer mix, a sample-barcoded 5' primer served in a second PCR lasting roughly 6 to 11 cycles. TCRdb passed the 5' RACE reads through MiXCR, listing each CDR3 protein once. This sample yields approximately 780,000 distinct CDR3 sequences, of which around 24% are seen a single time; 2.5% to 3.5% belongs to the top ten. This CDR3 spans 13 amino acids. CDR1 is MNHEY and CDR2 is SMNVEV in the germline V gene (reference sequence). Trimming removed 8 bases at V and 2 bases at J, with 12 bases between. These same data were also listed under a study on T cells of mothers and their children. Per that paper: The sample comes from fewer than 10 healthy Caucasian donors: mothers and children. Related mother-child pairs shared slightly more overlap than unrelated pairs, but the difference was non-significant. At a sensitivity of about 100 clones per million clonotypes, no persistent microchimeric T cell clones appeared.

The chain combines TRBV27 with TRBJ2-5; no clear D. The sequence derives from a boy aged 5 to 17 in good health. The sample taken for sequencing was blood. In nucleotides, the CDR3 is TGTGCCAGCCAACGCGACGCTCAAGAGACCCAGTACTTC. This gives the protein CASQRDAQETQYF.